A single sample is the source of the 11 T cell receptor beta chains below, sequenced in a study of vaccination effects on CD4 cells after COVID-19. This table comes from immunoSEQ multiplex PCR, and its TCRdb copy is limited to in-frame clones, with some not included. The table has tens of thousands of clones, roughly 78% seen once; the top ten hold 1.5%. No antigen is known for these receptors. Sequencing followed a ViraFEST assay step that expanded antigen-specific CD4+ T cells with viral peptide pools. When around ten days of culture had elapsed, CD4+ T cells were isolated. Participants completed two doses of the BNT162b2 or mRNA-1273 vaccine. This specimen was CD4+ T cells from PBMCs cultured with HCoV-NL63 spike peptides, taken after COVID-19 vaccination. These receptors came from a human donor who received a COVID-19 vaccine. Some clones in this sample may be carry-over from other donors' samples.

J is TRBJ1-1 and V is TRBV19; D perhaps matches TRBD1 (5 bases). V lost 1 base to trimming and J lost 4 bases, with 10 bases between them. The CDR3 covers 14 residues. Germline V lookup: CDR1 LNHDA, CDR2 SQIVND (reference sequence). CDR3 sequence reads: CASSIGGLSTEAFF. In nucleotides, the CDR3 is TGTGCCAGTAGTATAGGGGGGTTAAGCACTGAAGCTTTCTTT.

The rearrangement uses TRBV5-1 and TRBJ2-3; a weak D match, TRBD2 (5 bases). V dropped 3 bases and J dropped 6 bases, with 14 bases sitting between them. The CDR3 is made up of 14 amino acids. Germline V gives CDR1 SGHRS, CDR2 YFSETQ. The CDR3 DNA sequence: TGCGCCAGCAGCTCTCGGACTGCATCGGATACGCAGTATTTT. This gives the protein CASSSRTASDTQYF.

The chain employs TRBV15 and TRBJ1-3; D uncertain. Per germline, CDR1 LNHNV and CDR2 YYDKDF (reference sequence). Trimming pared 0 bases from V and 4 bases from J, leaving 4 bases between. The length of the CDR3 is 13 residues. CDR3 sequence: CATSRDLGNTIYF. CDR3 DNA sequence: TGTGCCACCAGCAGAGATCTCGGAAACACCATATATTTT. The entire variable domain, with the rest obtained from reference TRBV15 and TRBJ1-3, is as follows: DAMVIQNPRYQVTQFGKPVTLSCSQTLNHNVMYWYQQKSSQAPKLLFHYYDKDFNNEADTPDNFQSRRPNTSFCFLDIRSPGLGDTAMYLCATSRDLGNTIYFGEGSWLTVV.

This chain uses TRBV4-3 with TRBJ2-3, with 7 nucleotides matching TRBD2. The CDR3 covers 16 residues. Trimming at V came to 1 base and at J to 3 bases, leaving 7 bases not matched to a gene. CDR1 is LGHNA and CDR2 is YSLEER in the germline V gene. CDR3: CASSQVFRGGTDTQYF. In DNA form, the CDR3 reads TGCGCCAGCAGCCAAGTTTTTCGCGGGGGAACAGATACGCAGTATTTT.

The chain employs TRBV7-3 and TRBJ2-1; D is perhaps TRBD2 (5 bases). The germline gives CDR1 SGHTA, CDR2 FQGTGA. The V and J ends lost 1 base and 0 bases respectively, with 13 bases between them. The CDR3 is 17 amino acids. The CDR3 coding sequence is TGTGCCAGCAGCTTAATTGGTAGCGAGGGCTCCTACAATGAGCAGTTCTTC. This gives the protein CASSLIGSEGSYNEQFF.

DNA of the CDR3: TGTGCTATCGGGGCAGGGAGCTCCTACGAGCAGTACGTC. Its protein product is CAIGAGSSYEQYV. The chain couples TRBV10-3 to TRBJ2-7; D possibly uses TRBD1 or TRBD2 (5 bases each). CDR3 length: 13 residues. Germline values: CDR1 ENHRY, CDR2 SYGVKD.

This chain uses TRBV18 with TRBJ1-3; D is uncertain. Per the germline V gene, CDR1 is KGHSH and CDR2 is LQKENI. Between the trimmed V and J ends, which lost 5 bases and 4 bases, there was a span of 21 bases. This CDR3 comprises 17 residues. CDR3 nucleotides: TGTGCCAGCTCAAGAAACTCATATCAAAACTCCGGAAACACCATATATTTT. This codes for CASSRNSYQNSGNTIYF.

V and J are TRBV6-1 and TRBJ1-2, with 11 bases lining up with TRBD1. The CDR3 spans 15 residues. V trimming: 2 bases; J trimming: 4 bases; junction bases outside the gene matches: 3. Germline V CDR1 and CDR2: MNHNS, SASEGT. CDR3 DNA sequence: TGTGCCAGCAGTGAACCCGGGACAGGGGGCTATGGCTACACCTTC. Residues: CASSEPGTGGYGYTF.

The J gene is TRBJ2-5, the V gene TRBV5-6; TRBD1 matches at 7 bases. The germline CDR1 and CDR2 sequences are SGHDT and YYEEEE. This CDR3 is built from 14 residues. J lost 5 bases, V lost 4 bases, and 8 bases had no gene match. In DNA form, the CDR3 reads TGTGCCAGCAGCCCTTCACAGGGGTTGGAGACCCAGTACTTC. It translates to CASSPSQGLETQYF.

The chain is built from TRBV4-3 and TRBJ1-2; D not resolved. The CDR3 length is 14 residues. Germline assignment: CDR1 LGHNA and CDR2 YSLEER. Trimming removed 0 bases at V and 3 bases at J, with 8 bases between. The CDR3 nucleotides read TGCGCCAGCAGCCAAGAGTGGAGTCACTATGGCTACACCTTC. Amino acid sequence: CASSQEWSHYGYTF.

V usage is TRBV5-1 and J usage is TRBJ2-2, with TRBD1 matching over 9 bases. The CDR3 loop spans 16 amino acids. V dropped 4 bases and J dropped 5; count of bases not matched to a gene: 9. The V gene's germline CDR1 is SGHRS and CDR2 YFSETQ. The CDR3 loop reads CASSARPGQGTGELFF. CDR3 sequence (DNA): TGCGCCAGCAGCGCGCGGCCGGGACAGGGTACCGGGGAGCTGTTTTTT.